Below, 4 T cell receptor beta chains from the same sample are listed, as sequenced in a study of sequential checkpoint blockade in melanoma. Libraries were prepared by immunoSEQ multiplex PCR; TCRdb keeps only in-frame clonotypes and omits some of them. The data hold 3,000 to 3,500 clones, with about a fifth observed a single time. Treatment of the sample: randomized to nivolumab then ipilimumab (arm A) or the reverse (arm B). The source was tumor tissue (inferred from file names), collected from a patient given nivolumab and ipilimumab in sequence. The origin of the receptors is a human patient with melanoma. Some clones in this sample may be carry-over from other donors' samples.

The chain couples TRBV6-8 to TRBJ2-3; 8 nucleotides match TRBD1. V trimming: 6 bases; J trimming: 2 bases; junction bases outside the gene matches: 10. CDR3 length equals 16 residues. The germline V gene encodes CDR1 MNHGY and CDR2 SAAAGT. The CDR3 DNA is TGTGCCAGCAGACGCGGACAGGGATCATACACAGATACGCAGTATTTT. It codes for CASRRGQGSYTDTQYF.

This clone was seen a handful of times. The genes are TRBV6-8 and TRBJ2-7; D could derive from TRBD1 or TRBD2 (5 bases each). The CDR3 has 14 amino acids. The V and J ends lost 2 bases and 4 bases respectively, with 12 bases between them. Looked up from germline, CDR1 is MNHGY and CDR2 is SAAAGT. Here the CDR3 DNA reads TGTGCCAGCAGTTACCAGGGACCAACGTACGAGCAGTACTTC. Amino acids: CASSYQGPTYEQYF.

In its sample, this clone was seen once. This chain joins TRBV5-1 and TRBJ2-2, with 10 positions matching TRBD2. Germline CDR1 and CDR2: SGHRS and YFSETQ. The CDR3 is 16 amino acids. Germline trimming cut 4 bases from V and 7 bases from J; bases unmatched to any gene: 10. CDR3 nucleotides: TGCGCCAGCAGCCTCACTCTAGCGGGGGCCATCGGGGAGCTGTTTTTT. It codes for CASSLTLAGAIGELFF.

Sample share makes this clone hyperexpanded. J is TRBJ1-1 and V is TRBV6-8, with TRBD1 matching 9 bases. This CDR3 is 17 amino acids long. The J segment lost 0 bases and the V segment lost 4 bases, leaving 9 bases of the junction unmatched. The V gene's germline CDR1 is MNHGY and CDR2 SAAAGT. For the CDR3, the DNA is TGTGCCAGCAGTTTGGGACAGGGAGGCGTCATGAACACTGAAGCTTTCTTT. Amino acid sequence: CASSLGQGGVMNTEAFF.